This T cell receptor beta chain was sequenced for a study of blood T cells in healthy people across ages (dated by TCRdb to the mid-2010s). Broadly, across the study: In model experiments, template switching captured roughly one uniquely barcoded TCR beta cDNA molecule for every two T cells. To track age-related changes in TCR beta repertoire diversity, the study relied on deep sequencing normalized with unique cDNA molecular identifiers. To avoid experimental bias, donors of different ages were spread randomly across the sequencing lanes. The donors were divided into four age groups: young (average approximately 16 years), middle-aged (approximately 39), aged (under 70) and long-lived (approximately 74). Using the same blood draw, the study looked at two additional independent replicas of 1 million unique cDNA reads for two donors, one aged 18 to 30 and the other aged 80 or older. What the study reported, not specific to this receptor: Total diversity estimates from one million sequenced T cells were considered lower bounds and underestimates. Since profiling was done on bulk unsorted PBMCs, naive and antigen-experienced compartments could not be conclusively compared. Donor CMV infection status was unknown, potentially confounding age-related changes in expanded clonotypes. There was a strong correlation between observed TCR beta diversity and the percentage of naive T cells measured by flow cytometry. The long-lived group showed more naive CD4+ T cells, fewer expanded clones and increased TCR diversity than the aged group, suggesting age selection. Observed TCR beta diversity per million T cells fell roughly linearly with age, and a significant reduction was already apparent by age roughly 40.

The germline V gene encodes CDR1 KGHSH and CDR2 LQKENI. There are 16 amino acids in the CDR3, from cysteine to phenylalanine inclusive. Only the CDR3 part of the read is kept: 48 bases, read in frame from the first base. V is reduced by 3 bases and J by 0 bases, leaving a spacing of 11 bases between them. There are a few counts of this clonotype. Its binding antigen is unknown. No qualities accompany the bases; no much larger clone lies one base away. Donors were about 36 systemically healthy Caucasian individuals from Russia aged roughly 6 to 90 years. Ten milliliters of peripheral blood were drawn from each donor into EDTA-treated Vacutainer tubes. PBMCs were isolated by Ficoll-Paque density-gradient centrifugation, with at least 6 million obtained per sample. Total RNA was extracted from PBMCs with Trizol reagent, with at least 6 micrograms obtained per sample. For every donor, flow cytometry on a PBMC aliquot measured the percentage of naive CD45RAhigh/CD27high T cells.

Library prep was done by 5' RACE. Instrument used: Illumina HiSeq 2500. A second PCR of about 6 to 12 cycles was run with a J-beta primer mix and a sample-barcoded 5' primer. Each TCR beta cDNA molecule received a unique molecular identifier from a template-switch 5' adaptor carrying 12 random nucleotides. At least 2.5 million CDR3-containing paired-end reads were obtained from each sample. The Mint cDNA synthesis kit, primed by a TRBC-specific oligonucleotide, was used to synthesize first-strand cDNA from all RNA. After uracil-DNA glycosylase treatment, a first 18-cycle PCR used universal primers M1SS and BC2_uni_R on all cDNA. The study's processing was this. For normalization, 1 million high-quality reads were randomly selected from each sample, with every read carrying a distinct molecular identifier. Instead of being binned into consensus sequences, reads with shared molecular identifiers were discarded. CDR3 identification, clonotype clustering and error correction used MiTCR with a Q25 quality threshold and the strictest error-elimination algorithm. A nonparametric unseen species model using Euler transformation provided a lower-bound estimate of total TCR beta diversity. TCRdb ran its own pipeline on the public reads, namely fastp trimming at Q25 and MiXCR clone calling, and kept in-frame beta chains. Merged by CDR3 protein, the rows form single entries marked with the most common genes and DNA. The V and J calls were determined by TCRdb, not by the authors. The sample records 1.5 million to 1.9 million distinct CDR3 sequences, less than 45% of which are singletons. The top ten clonotypes cover more than 4% of the sample.

This sequence was found in a woman in her late teens or twenties in good health. The sample taken for sequencing was blood. The chain couples TRBV18 to TRBJ1-4, with TRBD1 as a weak D call on 6 bases. The nucleotides read TGTGCCAGCTCACCGACCGACAGGCCAACTAATGAAAAACTGTTTTTT. Translated, this gives CASSPTDRPTNEKLFF.